This T cell receptor (beta chain) was recovered during a study of T cell responses to AZD1222 COVID-19 vaccine. The data were produced by immunoSEQ multiplex PCR, yet TCRdb's version contains in-frame clones alone and is incomplete. The sample records 150,000 to 200,000 clones, 91% being singletons. Unmatched junction bases numbered 12, after V lost 11 bases and J lost 6 bases. Germline CDR1 and CDR2: MNHNY and SVGAGI (reference sequence). This CDR3 has 13 amino acids. Sequenced here: peripheral blood, sampled 28 days after the second AZD1222 dose. The rearrangement joins TRBV6-6 to TRBJ2-7, with 8 bases identical to TRBD1. This receptor was obtained from an adult who received the AZD1222 COVID-19 vaccine. CDR3 DNA: TGTGCCGCCGAGGGACAGGTGACCGGCGAGCAGTACTTC. Amino acid sequence: CAAEGQVTGEQYF.